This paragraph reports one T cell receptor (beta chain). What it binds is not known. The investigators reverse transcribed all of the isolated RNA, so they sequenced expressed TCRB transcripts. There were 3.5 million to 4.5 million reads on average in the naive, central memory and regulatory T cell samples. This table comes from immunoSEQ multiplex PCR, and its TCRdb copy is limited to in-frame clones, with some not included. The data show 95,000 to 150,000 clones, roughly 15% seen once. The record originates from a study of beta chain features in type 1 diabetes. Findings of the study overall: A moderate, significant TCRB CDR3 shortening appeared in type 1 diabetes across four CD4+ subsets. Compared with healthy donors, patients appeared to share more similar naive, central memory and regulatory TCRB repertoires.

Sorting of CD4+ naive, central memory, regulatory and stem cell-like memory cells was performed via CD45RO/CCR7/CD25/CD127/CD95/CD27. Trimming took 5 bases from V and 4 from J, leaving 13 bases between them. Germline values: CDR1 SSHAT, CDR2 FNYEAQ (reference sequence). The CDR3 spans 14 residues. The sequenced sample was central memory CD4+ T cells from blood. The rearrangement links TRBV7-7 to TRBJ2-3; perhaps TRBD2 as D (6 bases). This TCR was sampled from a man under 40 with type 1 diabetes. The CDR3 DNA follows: TGTGCCAGCAGCCAGGGACTTGAGGCAGATACGCAGTATTTT. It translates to CASSQGLEADTQYF.